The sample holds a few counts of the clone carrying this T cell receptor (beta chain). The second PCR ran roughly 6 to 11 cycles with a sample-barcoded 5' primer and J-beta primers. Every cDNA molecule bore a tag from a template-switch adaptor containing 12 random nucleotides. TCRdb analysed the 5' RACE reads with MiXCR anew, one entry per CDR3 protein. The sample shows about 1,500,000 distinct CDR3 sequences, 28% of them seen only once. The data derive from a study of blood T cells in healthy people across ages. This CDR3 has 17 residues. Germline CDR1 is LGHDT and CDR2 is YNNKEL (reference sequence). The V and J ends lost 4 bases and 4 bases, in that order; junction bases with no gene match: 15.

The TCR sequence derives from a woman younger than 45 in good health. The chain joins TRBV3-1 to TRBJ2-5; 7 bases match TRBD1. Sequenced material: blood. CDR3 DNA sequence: TGTGCCAGCAGCCTGAAAGGGACAGTATGGAACCCAGAGACCCAGTACTTC. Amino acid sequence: CASSLKGTVWNPETQYF.